This T cell receptor beta chain was obtained from a study of Tregs in tolerant kidney transplant recipients. On this clone: The antigen is unknown.

Data came from immunoSEQ multiplex PCR; TCRdb stores just in-frame clones and leaves some out. The table lists 200,000 to 300,000 clones, 80% to 85% of them singletons. Study findings and constraints: Biological reproducibility was not directly addressed in this study. Few patients were studied, so findings need validation in larger groups.

The CDR3 runs 11 residues. The V end lost 4 bases, the J end lost 3 bases, and 2 bases lay between the germline ends. Looked up from germline, CDR1 is KGHSH and CDR2 is LQKENI. The sample comprised CD4+ T cells from blood. The chain is built from TRBV18 and TRBJ2-3, with D hard to call. This clonotype was sampled from a human donor in good health. CDR3: CASSRTDTQYF. The CDR3 DNA sequence: TGTGCCAGCTCACGTACAGATACGCAGTATTTT.